The clone carrying this T cell receptor beta chain turned up a few times. Here immunoSEQ multiplex PCR was the method, and the copy in TCRdb shows in-frame clones only, minus some. Altogether over 250,000 clones are present, about 88% being singletons, with the ten largest covering roughly 1.5%. This entry is derived from a study of blood T cell repertoires in COVID-19. For the study at large: Sources were T cells, B-cell-depleted T cells, or PBMCs; the material itself was cDNA or gDNA.

Trimming pared 0 bases from V and 7 bases from J, leaving 11 bases between. The germline gives CDR1 SGHKS, CDR2 YYEKEE (reference sequence). The CDR3 contains 14 residues. Sequenced: peripheral blood. The chain has TRBV5-5 and TRBJ2-1, with a tentative D call TRBD2 (7 bases). This sequence originates from a human donor with COVID-19, enrolled during active disease. The donor label of this sample is uncertain. The CDR3 bases are TGTGCCAGCAGCTTGGTAGGGAGGGGGAATGAGCAGTTCTTC. Residues: CASSLVGRGNEQFF. Using reference TRBV5-5 and TRBJ2-1 for the parts outside the CDR3, the full variable domain is DAGVTQSPTHLIKTRGQQVTLRCSPISGHKSVSWYQQVLGQGPQFIFQYYEKEERGRGNFPDRFSARQFPNYSSELNVNALLLGDSALYLCASSLVGRGNEQFFGPGTRLTVL.